The rows below give T cell receptor beta chains drawn from one sample of a study of blood T cells in healthy people across ages. TCRdb re-called the 5' RACE reads through MiXCR, storing one row per CDR3 protein. There are 1.5 million to 2 million distinct CDR3 sequences in the sample; approximately 30% occur only once, and more than 6% lies in the top ten. The material sequenced was blood. The receptors were gathered from a woman aged 30 to 39 in good health. The CDR3 runs from the conserved cysteine through the conserved F or W. Fields, in order: J gene, V gene, CDR3 length, D gene, clone size, CDR3 protein, CDR3 DNA. The D gene is left open where the match is weak. The size of a clone is reported for some rows only, either as once, few or many, or as a class for expanded clones.

TRBJ2-1,TRBV15,14,TRBD2,.,CATSPTGGNNEQFF,TGTGCCACCAGCCCTACGGGGGGGAACAATGAGCAGTTCTTC
TRBJ2-5,TRBV7-9,14,TRBD1,.,CASSNRGPQETQYF,TGTGCCAGCAGCAATAGGGGGCCTCAAGAGACCCAGTACTTC
TRBJ2-7,TRBV5-1,13,TRBD2,many,CASSFSGYYEQYF,TGCGCCAGCAGCTTTAGCGGGTACTACGAGCAGTACTTC
TRBJ1-5,TRBV28,12,.,.,CASLSSNQPQHF,TGTGCCAGCTTGAGTAGCAATCAGCCCCAGCATTTT
TRBJ1-5,TRBV12-3/TRBV12-4,14,.,few,CASSLDRATQPQHF,TGTGCCAGCAGTTTAGACAGGGCCACTCAGCCCCAGCATTTT
TRBJ1-2,TRBV20-1,14,TRBD1,.,CSAKLTGVAGGYTF,TGCAGTGCCAAATTGACAGGGGTTGCTGGAGGCTACACCTTC
TRBJ2-4,TRBV12-3/TRBV12-4,12,.,.,CASSLGTKVQYF,TGTGCCAGCAGTTTGGGGACAAAAGTTCAGTACTTC
TRBJ2-5,TRBV6-6,14,TRBD1,few,CASSTGGSPGPQYF,TGTGCCAGCAGCACAGGGGGCTCCCCGGGGCCGCAGTACTTC
TRBJ2-7,TRBV12-3/TRBV12-4,14,.,few,CASRRDGINYEQYF,TGTGCCAGTAGGAGGGACGGGATAAACTACGAGCAGTACTTC
TRBJ2-7,TRBV11-3,13,.,few,CASSYTKSCEQYF,TGTGCCAGCAGCTACACGAAATCCTGCGAGCAGTACTTC
TRBJ2-7,TRBV20-1,15,TRBD2,many,CSARRRTGGSHEQYF,TGCAGTGCTAGACGCAGGACGGGAGGATCTCACGAGCAGTACTTC
TRBJ2-1,TRBV4-2,16,TRBD2,few,CASSQGGTSGVNEQFF,TGTGCCAGCAGCCAAGGGGGGACTAGCGGGGTTAATGAGCAGTTCTTC
TRBJ2-5,TRBV7-3,15,.,many,CASSLGSGRHETQYF,TGTGCCAGCAGTCTAGGGTCGGGACGTCACGAGACCCAGTACTTC
TRBJ1-4,TRBV3-1,12,TRBD1,few,CASQTGYEKLFF,TGTGCCAGCCAGACAGGGTATGAAAAACTGTTTTTT
TRBJ2-7,TRBV9,14,.,.,CASSKRAGDYEQYF,TGTGCCAGCAGCAAACGAGCAGGGGACTACGAGCAGTACTTC
TRBJ1-1,TRBV29-1,14,TRBD1,.,CSVVGTGVNTEAFF,TGCAGCGTGGTGGGTACAGGGGTGAACACTGAAGCTTTCTTT
TRBJ1-5,TRBV12-3/TRBV12-4,14,.,few,CASSRDFSNQPQHF,TGTGCCAGCAGCCGGGACTTTAGCAATCAGCCCCAGCATTTT
TRBJ2-1,TRBV12-3/TRBV12-4,14,TRBD2,few,CASRVSGARNEQFF,TGTGCCAGCAGGGTCAGCGGGGCTCGCAATGAGCAGTTCTTC
TRBJ2-1,TRBV5-1,17,.,few,CASSFAHLGPPYNEQFF,TGCGCCAGCAGCTTCGCCCACTTGGGACCACCCTACAATGAGCAGTTCTTC
TRBJ1-3,TRBV7-2,15,.,.,CASSLEGGIGNTIYF,TGTGCCAGCAGCTTAGAGGGGGGTATTGGAAACACCATATATTTT
TRBJ2-1,TRBV14,12,TRBD1,many,CASSGQGLEQFF,TGTGCCAGCAGCGGACAGGGGCTTGAGCAGTTCTTC
TRBJ2-3,TRBV10-2,15,TRBD2,.,CASKLSGGEGDTQYF,TGCGCCAGCAAACTGAGCGGGGGGGAGGGAGATACGCAGTATTTT
TRBJ2-5,TRBV24-1,14,.,.,CATRSSTSQQTQYF,TGTGCCACCAGATCGTCGACCTCACAACAGACCCAGTACTTC
TRBJ2-1,TRBV9,17,TRBD2,.,CASSTQPSSSGVDEQFF,TGTGCCAGCAGCACCCAGCCTTCGTCTAGCGGGGTCGATGAGCAGTTCTTC
TRBJ2-1,TRBV7-2,16,TRBD2,many,CASSFHGTSGRNEQFF,TGTGCCAGCAGCTTTCACGGGACTAGCGGGAGAAATGAGCAGTTCTTC
TRBJ1-1,TRBV20-1,12,TRBD1,.,CSAGQGGPEAFF,TGCAGTGCCGGCCAGGGGGGCCCTGAAGCTTTCTTT
TRBJ2-4,TRBV5-1,16,TRBD2,.,CASSFGTGTSGNIQYF,TGCGCCAGCAGCTTCGGGACAGGGACTAGCGGAAACATTCAGTACTTC
TRBJ2-1,TRBV20-1,15,TRBD2,.,CSAQGPSQAGEWEFF,TGCAGTGCTCAAGGACCCTCTCAGGCGGGAGAGTGGGAGTTCTTC
TRBJ2-7,TRBV20-1,11,.,many,CSAYDKDEQYF,TGCAGTGCCTATGACAAGGACGAGCAGTACTTC
TRBJ2-1,TRBV12-3/TRBV12-4,16,.,few,CASSYLAGILYNEQFF,TGTGCCAGCAGCTACCTGGCGGGGATACTTTACAATGAGCAGTTCTTC
TRBJ2-5,TRBV2,14,.,.,CASGGRGAQETQYF,TGTGCCAGCGGAGGGAGGGGGGCCCAAGAGACCCAGTACTTC
TRBJ1-2,TRBV20-1,14,TRBD1,many,CSARTGGGGYGYTF,TGCAGTGCTCGGACAGGGGGAGGGGGTTATGGCTACACCTTC
TRBJ2-5,TRBV20-1,13,.,many,CSAPDGSGETQYF,TGCAGTGCCCCGGACGGCAGCGGGGAGACCCAGTACTTC
TRBJ2-2,TRBV5-1,16,.,.,CASSREAQPETGELFF,TGCGCCAGCAGCCGCGAGGCCCAACCGGAGACCGGGGAGCTGTTTTTT